This passage covers 6 T cell receptor beta chains from one sample sequenced in a study of vaccination and CD4 T cells after COVID-19. The treatment: roughly 10-day PBMC culture with coronavirus spike peptide pools or control peptides (ViraFEST assay). Antigen specificity for these receptors is unknown. The assay that was used to sequence DNA from cultured CD4+ T cells was the Oncomine TCR Beta short-read assay. TCRdb re-analysed the PCR reads in MiXCR, keeping a single row per CDR3 protein. The sample consists of 20,000 or so distinct CDR3 sequences, approximately 48% of them appearing once. Sequencing was carried out using cultured CD4+ T cells from blood. The receptors stem from a human donor with COVID-19.

The chain recombines TRBV6-1 with TRBJ1-3; possible D gene TRBD1, 6 bases. Trimming left V 8 bases short and J 2 bases short, with 10 bases between. The CDR3 loop spans 13 amino acids. The germline gives CDR1 MNHNS, CDR2 SASEGT. The chain's CDR3 is CASSEGAGNTIYF. The CDR3 DNA reads TGTGCCAGCTCCGAGGGGGCTGGAAACACCATATATTTT.

The gene calls are TRBV6-1 and TRBJ2-3; 10 bases map to TRBD2. The germline gives CDR1 MNHNS, CDR2 SASEGT. The CDR3 totals 15 residues. V trimming: 11 bases; J trimming: 5 bases; junction bases outside the gene matches: 13. CDR3 coding DNA: TGTGCCCTGTTAACTAGAGCGGGGGGGGGAGATACGCAGTATTTT. Protein: CALLTRAGGGDTQYF.

This chain links TRBV20-1 with TRBJ2-7; 7 bases are shared with TRBD1. Germline CDR1 is DFQATT and CDR2 is SNEGSKA (reference sequence). The CDR3 is 14 amino acids. V was pared by 2 bases and J by 0 bases, with 4 bases of the junction left unmatched. The CDR3 nucleotides are TGCAGTGCTAGACAGACAGGGCACTCCTACGAGCAGTACTTC. Translating gives CSARQTGHSYEQYF.

This clonotype turned up a few times. J is TRBJ2-3 and V is TRBV10-3, with D perhaps matching TRBD2 (5 bases). The length of the CDR3 is 13 residues. CDR1 ENHRY and CDR2 SYGVKD come from the germline V gene. V was cut by 6 bases and J by 2 bases, with 9 bases left in between. The CDR3 DNA follows: TGTGCCATCAGGACGGGATACACAGATACGCAGTATTTT. Encoded protein: CAIRTGYTDTQYF.

The gene calls are TRBV7-9 and TRBJ1-2; TRBD1 aligns across 7 bases. With V trimmed by 6 bases and J by 2 bases, 9 bases remained unmatched. The germline gives CDR1 SEHNR, CDR2 FQNEAQ (reference sequence). The CDR3 extends over 15 amino acids. The CDR3 sequence: CASRRQEGANYGYTF. The DNA for the CDR3 is TGTGCCAGCAGGCGACAGGAGGGGGCAAACTATGGCTACACCTTC.

A few counts support this clonotype. The chain is built from TRBV19 and TRBJ2-7; TRBD2 matches 7 bases. This CDR3 region has 14 residues. CDR1 and CDR2 (germline): LNHDA, SQIVND (reference sequence). The J segment lost 0 bases and the V segment lost 5 bases, leaving 4 bases of the junction unmatched. This CDR3 reads CASSVGGSSYEQYF. The CDR3 DNA follows: TGTGCCAGTAGTGTGGGGGGGAGCTCCTACGAGCAGTACTTC. The complete variable domain, with remaining parts taken from reference TRBV19 and TRBJ2-7, reads DGGITQSPKYLFRKEGQNVTLSCEQNLNHDAMYWYRQDPGQGLRLIYYSQIVNDFQKGDIAEGYSVSREKKESFPLTVTSAQKNPTAFYLCASSVGGSSYEQYFGPGTRLTVT.